The 31 T cell receptor beta chains presented below share a single source sample, sequenced in a study of cytomegalovirus exposure and HLA in healthy donors. The primer mix had 60 Vbeta and 13 Jbeta primers. TCRdb keeps only in-frame clones here, not all; method: immunoSEQ multiplex PCR. The sample lists some 79,000 clones, about 78% occurring once. Sequencing was carried out using PBMCs. These receptors all stem from a male donor in good health and CMV-seropositive.

The chain uses TRBV28 and TRBJ2-5; 10 bases map to TRBD1. The germline CDR1 and CDR2 sequences are MDHEN and SYDVKM. V gave up 7 bases and J gave up 11 bases; unmatched junction bases: 10. This CDR3 spans 13 amino acids. CDR3 loop: CASTGTGEIRQYF. DNA of the CDR3: TGTGCCAGCACCGGGACAGGGGAAATAAGGCAGTACTTC.

The CDR3 region is CASKQGNTEAFF. The CDR3 coding sequence is TGTGCCAGCAAACAGGGGAACACTGAAGCTTTCTTT. V gene TRBV27 combines with J gene TRBJ1-1, with D possibly TRBD1 on 6 matching bases. There are 12 residues in the CDR3. V was clipped by 7 bases and J by 1 base, with 7 bases between them. Germline assignment: CDR1 MNHEY and CDR2 SMNVEV (reference sequence).

This rearrangement joins TRBV4-2 to TRBJ2-7, with 12 bases that match TRBD2. J lost 4 bases, V lost 0 bases, and 4 bases had no gene match. Germline V gives CDR1 LGHNA, CDR2 YNFKEQ. CDR3 length: 16 amino acids. DNA of the CDR3: TGTGCCAGCAGCCAAGATTACCTAGCGGGAGGGTACGAGCAGTACTTC. Translating it yields CASSQDYLAGGYEQYF.

This chain joins TRBV11-2 and TRBJ2-1, with 7 nucleotides matching TRBD1. Germline V lookup: CDR1 SGHAT, CDR2 FQNNGV. The CDR3 totals 15 residues. With 5 bases clipped from V and 8 bases from J, the junction kept 12 bases outside the gene matches. The DNA for the CDR3 is TGTGCCAGCAGCAAGACAGGGTCCACAGGGGATGAGCAGTTCTTC. Amino acid sequence: CASSKTGSTGDEQFF.

The rearrangement uses TRBV27 and TRBJ1-4; 9 nucleotides match TRBD1. This CDR3 has 17 residues. Looked up from germline, CDR1 is MNHEY and CDR2 is SMNVEV (reference sequence). The J segment lost 2 bases and the V segment lost 5 bases, leaving 9 bases of the junction unmatched. CDR3 nucleotides: TGTGCCAGCAGTCCCTGGACAGGGGTCGGGACTAATGAAAAACTGTTTTTT. Encoded protein: CASSPWTGVGTNEKLFF.

This sequence joins TRBV20-1 and TRBJ2-5; D unclear. Trimming removed 3 bases from V and 10 bases from J, with 12 bases in between. Germline V gene data show CDR1 as DFQATT and CDR2 as SNEGSKA (reference sequence). This CDR3 contains 11 residues. The CDR3 DNA sequence: TGCAGTGCTAGTACGGGTGTTGACCAGTACTTC. Residues: CSASTGVDQYF.

This clone was detected a few times. The chain employs TRBV5-4 and TRBJ1-1; maybe TRBD1 (5 bases). CDR1 and CDR2 from the germline V gene are SGHNT and YYREEE (reference sequence). The V gene lost 2 bases and the J gene lost 0 bases, with 14 bases spanning the gap. This CDR3 has 16 residues. CDR3 sequence reads: CASSFWGVQMNTEAFF. As DNA, the CDR3 is TGTGCCAGCAGCTTCTGGGGGGTCCAGATGAACACTGAAGCTTTCTTT. The full variable domain, completed using reference TRBV5-4 and TRBJ1-1, is ETGVTQSPTHLIKTRGQQVTLRCSSQSGHNTVSWYQQALGQGPQFIFQYYREEENGRGNFPPRFSGLQFPNYSSELNVNALELDDSALYLCASSFWGVQMNTEAFFGQGTRLTVV.

The rearrangement links TRBV6-1 to TRBJ1-5, with 9 bases fitting TRBD1. V gave up 0 bases and J gave up 7 bases; unmatched junction bases: 7. Germline lookup yields CDR1 MNHNS and CDR2 SASEGT. The CDR3 sequence is 16 residues long. CDR3 sequence reads: CASSEAQGQGYQPQHF. The CDR3, as DNA: TGTGCCAGCAGTGAAGCGCAGGGACAGGGTTACCAGCCCCAGCATTTT.

In this sample, this clone turned up a few times. This chain links TRBV7-9 with TRBJ1-2; 9 bases fit TRBD1. In germline, CDR1 is SEHNR, CDR2 FQNEAQ (reference sequence). This CDR3 has 15 residues. The V gene end was trimmed by 6 bases and the J gene end by 4 bases; junction bases not matched to a gene: 9. The CDR3 DNA is TGTGCCAGCAGGGCTACAGGGGGCGCTTCCTATGGCTACACCTTC. Translation gives CASRATGGASYGYTF.

There are a few counts of this clone. The chain has TRBV6-1 and TRBJ1-1; D is perhaps TRBD1 (6 bases). This CDR3 region has 14 residues. The germline V gene encodes CDR1 MNHNS and CDR2 SASEGT. The V gene lost 6 bases and the J gene lost 5 bases, with 16 bases spanning the gap. The CDR3 DNA sequence: TGTGCCAGCAGCCCCGGCGGGGGCCGGACTGAAGCTTTCTTT. It encodes CASSPGGGRTEAFF.

The chain is built from TRBV27 and TRBJ2-3; TRBD2 is a possible D gene (5 bases). V shed 2 bases and J shed 3 bases, with 18 bases lying between them. CDR3 length equals 17 residues. CDR1 is MNHEY, CDR2 SMNVEV, per germline (reference sequence). The CDR3 nucleotides read TGTGCCAGCAGTTTAAGCGGTATCCGCATGTGGACAGATACGCAGTATTTT. As protein: CASSLSGIRMWTDTQYF.

This rearrangement joins TRBV7-6 to TRBJ2-7; 10 nucleotides match TRBD2. This CDR3 comprises 16 residues. The ends lost 1 base at V and 7 bases at J; junction bases unmatched: 10. Germline V lookup: CDR1 SGHVS, CDR2 FNYEAQ. The CDR3 sequence is CASSLGTSGQQGEQYF. The CDR3 DNA follows: TGTGCCAGCAGCTTAGGGACTAGCGGTCAACAAGGGGAGCAGTACTTC. The variable domain in full, with the rest retrieved from reference TRBV7-6 and TRBJ2-7, is GAGVSQSPRYKVTKRGQDVALRCDPISGHVSLYWYRQALGQGPEFLTYFNYEAQQDKSGLPNDRFSAERPEGSISTLTIQRTEQRDSAMYRCASSLGTSGQQGEQYFGPGTRLTVT.

V and J are TRBV6-1 and TRBJ2-2; TRBD1 matches 12 bases. CDR1 is MNHNS, CDR2 SASEGT, per germline. The CDR3 sequence is 19 residues long. Trimming took 3 bases from V and 5 from J; bases not matched to a gene: 13. The CDR3 here is CASSDPGTGGPGGTGELFF. The CDR3 bases are TGTGCCAGCAGTGATCCCGGGACAGGGGGCCCTGGCGGGACCGGGGAGCTGTTTTTT.

The chain uses TRBV6-1 and TRBJ2-7, with 9 nucleotides matching TRBD2. V gave up 2 bases and J gave up 2 bases; unmatched junction bases: 4. The V gene's germline CDR1 is MNHNS and CDR2 SASEGT. This CDR3 contains 15 residues. CDR3 sequence reads: CASSETSGPTYEQYF. The DNA for the CDR3 is TGTGCCAGCAGTGAAACTAGCGGGCCAACCTACGAGCAGTACTTC.

This clone was seen a few times. V usage is TRBV7-6 and J usage is TRBJ1-1, with D unresolved. In germline, CDR1 is SGHVS, CDR2 FNYEAQ. The CDR3 length is 15 residues. V lost 1 base and J 3 bases, leaving 12 bases between the germline ends. CDR3 sequence reads: CASSLDIAEDTEAFF. In nucleotides, the CDR3 is TGTGCCAGCAGCTTAGACATCGCAGAGGACACTGAAGCTTTCTTT.

V and J are TRBV11-2 and TRBJ1-1; D is possibly TRBD1 (5 bases). The length of the CDR3 is 14 residues. V shed 1 base and J shed 5 bases, with 11 bases lying between them. Per germline, CDR1 SGHAT and CDR2 FQNNGV. CDR3 DNA sequence: TGTGCCAGCAGCTTAGCTCCAGGGCGGACTGAAGCTTTCTTT. It encodes CASSLAPGRTEAFF.

The chain joins TRBV7-9 to TRBJ2-1, with 12 bases fitting TRBD2. V lost 5 bases and J lost 6; bases outside the gene matches: 14. CDR3 length: 18 residues. Germline values: CDR1 SEHNR, CDR2 FQNEAQ (reference sequence). CDR3 sequence reads: CASSTRGLAGGPINEQFF. The CDR3 bases are TGTGCCAGCAGCACTAGAGGGCTAGCGGGGGGGCCGATCAATGAGCAGTTCTTC.

This clone came up a few times. The rearrangement joins TRBV19 to TRBJ1-2; TRBD1 matches 9 bases. CDR3 length: 13 residues. Germline V gene data show CDR1 as LNHDA and CDR2 as SQIVND (reference sequence). V dropped 5 bases and J dropped 7; count of bases not matched to a gene: 5. CDR3 loop: CASSRTGESGYTF. As DNA, the CDR3 is TGTGCCAGTAGTCGGACAGGGGAATCTGGCTACACCTTC.

In nucleotides, the CDR3 is TGCGCCAGCAGCGACCGGACTAGCGGGGGCAGGGGGACCCAGTACTTC. Its protein is CASSDRTSGGRGTQYF. The chain carries TRBV5-1 and TRBJ2-5; 13 bases map to TRBD2. There are 16 residues in the CDR3. Germline CDR1 reads SGHRS; CDR2 reads YFSETQ. V lost 4 bases, J lost 7 bases, and 10 bases stayed unmatched.

This clone was counted once. Different DNA sequences within this sample yield the same CDR3. This sequence joins TRBV6-5 and TRBJ1-5; D gene ambiguous. Trimming stripped 0 bases from V and 6 bases from J, with 6 bases between. Germline CDR1 reads MNHEY; CDR2 reads SVGAGI. The CDR3 consists of 13 residues. Here the CDR3 DNA reads TGTGCCAGCAGTTACTCGAGAGGTCAGCCCCAGCATTTT. Encoded protein: CASSYSRGQPQHF.

This clone appeared once. This sequence joins TRBV28 and TRBJ2-4; maybe TRBD1 (6 bases). CDR3 length: 14 residues. Trimming cost V 7 bases and J 6 bases, with 16 bases left between them. CDR1 and CDR2 from the germline V gene are MDHEN and SYDVKM. The CDR3 DNA reads as TGTGCCAGCACCTTTAATCAGGGGCCAAACATTCAGTACTTC. It translates to CASTFNQGPNIQYF.

The rearrangement joins TRBV27 to TRBJ2-1; 7 bases line up with TRBD1. Germline loops: CDR1 MNHEY, CDR2 SMNVEV (reference sequence). CDR3 length equals 16 residues. J gave up 1 base and V 9 bases, and 12 bases lay outside the gene matches. The CDR3 here is CARRGDRETSYNEQFF. The CDR3 DNA follows: TGTGCCAGACGAGGGGACAGAGAAACTTCCTACAATGAGCAGTTCTTC.

V gene TRBV5-6 combines with J gene TRBJ2-5; 13 bases map to TRBD2. The germline V gene encodes CDR1 SGHDT and CDR2 YYEEEE. The V and J ends lost 4 bases and 1 base, in that order; junction bases with no gene match: 4. The length of the CDR3 is 16 residues. In DNA, the CDR3 is TGTGCCAGCAGCACTCGGACTAGCGGGAGCCAAGAGACCCAGTACTTC. Translated, it gives CASSTRTSGSQETQYF.

The rearrangement links TRBV19 to TRBJ1-5, with 8 bases aligning to TRBD1. Germline trimming cut 6 bases from V and 4 bases from J; bases unmatched to any gene: 5. Germline-derived CDR1 and CDR2 are LNHDA and SQIVND (reference sequence). The CDR3 has 14 amino acids. The CDR3 loop is CASRGTGTNQPQHF. CDR3 DNA sequence: TGTGCCAGTAGGGGGACAGGAACTAATCAGCCCCAGCATTTT. The variable domain in full, completed from reference TRBV19 and TRBJ1-5, reads DGGITQSPKYLFRKEGQNVTLSCEQNLNHDAMYWYRQDPGQGLRLIYYSQIVNDFQKGDIAEGYSVSREKKESFPLTVTSAQKNPTAFYLCASRGTGTNQPQHFGDGTRLSIL.

CDR3 coding DNA: TGTGCCTGGAGTGTACAAGGGGGCGGGGTCTCGTACTTC. This encodes CAWSVQGGGVSYF. J is TRBJ2-7 and V is TRBV30; tentatively, D is TRBD1 (7 bases). The CDR3 is 13 residues long. Trimming shortened V by 0 bases and J by 12 bases, and 18 bases separated the two germline ends. From germline, CDR1 is GTSNPN and CDR2 SVGIG (reference sequence).

In DNA form, the CDR3 reads TGTGCCAGCAGCCCTACCCCGCAGGGTGAGAACACTGAAGCTTTCTTT. Amino acids: CASSPTPQGENTEAFF. V and J are TRBV7-6 and TRBJ1-1, with D tentatively TRBD1 (5 bases). Germline V CDR1 and CDR2: SGHVS, FNYEAQ. The CDR3 sequence is 16 residues long. Trimming took off 5 bases at V and 1 base at J, with 17 bases between the two ends.

This chain links TRBV18 with TRBJ1-6; D not certain. CDR3 length equals 15 residues. V shed 3 bases and J shed 8 bases, with 14 bases lying between them. Per germline, CDR1 KGHSH and CDR2 LQKENI. CDR3 in amino acids: CASSPLRRRDSPLHF. CDR3 in DNA: TGTGCCAGCTCACCCCTGAGGCGCCGGGATTCACCCCTCCACTTT.

The chain is built from TRBV29-1 and TRBJ2-7; 11 nucleotides line up with TRBD2. J gave up 2 bases and V 6 bases, and 3 bases lay outside the gene matches. The CDR3 extends over 13 amino acids. Looked up from germline, CDR1 is SQVTM and CDR2 is ANQGSEA. CDR3 sequence reads: CSVGLAEPYEQYF. The CDR3 DNA follows: TGCAGCGTGGGACTAGCGGAACCCTACGAGCAGTACTTC.

The J gene is TRBJ2-5, the V gene TRBV6-1; tentatively, D is TRBD2 (6 bases). The ends were cut back, 6 bases at V and 7 bases at J, with 18 bases in the middle. Germline loops: CDR1 MNHNS, CDR2 SASEGT. The CDR3 is 14 amino acids. CDR3 sequence: CASRGSGTAGTQYF. The CDR3 DNA reads as TGTGCCAGCAGGGGGTCCGGGACTGCCGGGACCCAGTACTTC.

The genes are TRBV19 and TRBJ1-2; TRBD1 matches 7 bases. CDR1 and CDR2 (germline): LNHDA, SQIVND (reference sequence). The CDR3 extends over 15 amino acids. The trim removed 1 base at V and 2 bases at J, leaving 4 bases unmatched. The CDR3 protein is CASSIVGQLNYGYTF. In DNA, the CDR3 is TGTGCCAGTAGTATAGTGGGACAGTTAAACTATGGCTACACCTTC.

CDR3 in amino acids: CASSQSRNTIYF. The CDR3 DNA sequence: TGTGCCAGCAGCCAGTCAAGAAACACCATATATTTT. The gene calls are TRBV7-2 and TRBJ1-3; the D is unclear. V lost 5 bases and J lost 5, with 7 bases in between. Looked up from germline, CDR1 is SGHTA and CDR2 is FQGNSA. This CDR3 is built from 12 residues.